One and the same sample provided the 10 T cell receptor beta chains below, sequenced in a study of cytomegalovirus exposure and HLA in healthy donors. The PCR made use of 60 Vbeta and 13 Jbeta primers. Method: immunoSEQ multiplex PCR; TCRdb's copy keeps in-frame clones and lacks some. The sample carries around 190,000 clones, less than 85% recorded once. Sequencing was performed on PBMCs. These receptors all come from a man aged 25-45 years in good health and CMV-seropositive.

The CDR3 nucleotides are TGTGCCAGCAGCCCGGGGACAGGGGAGGGACAGCCCCAGCATTTT. Residues: CASSPGTGEGQPQHF. The genes are TRBV5-4 and TRBJ1-5, with 10 bases that match TRBD1. This CDR3 has 15 residues. V gave up 4 bases and J gave up 7 bases; unmatched junction bases: 8. Germline V lookup: CDR1 SGHNT, CDR2 YYREEE (reference sequence).

This rearrangement joins TRBV19 to TRBJ1-5; 9 nucleotides match TRBD1. This CDR3 spans 16 amino acids. The germline gives CDR1 LNHDA, CDR2 SQIVND (reference sequence). V lost 8 bases to trimming and J lost 0 bases; unmatched junction nucleotides: 8. CDR3: CASHRTGANSNQPQHF. The CDR3 DNA follows: TGTGCCAGTCACCGGACAGGGGCGAATAGCAATCAGCCCCAGCATTTT.

V and J are TRBV29-1 and TRBJ1-1, with 9 bases matching TRBD1. CDR1 and CDR2 (germline): SQVTM, ANQGSEA. V lost 4 bases, J lost 4 bases, and 4 bases stayed unmatched. This CDR3 comprises 13 residues. CDR3 in DNA: TGCAGCGTTGGTCCGGGACAGGGCACTGAAGCTTTCTTT. It encodes CSVGPGQGTEAFF.

V is TRBV4-3 and J is TRBJ2-7; the match to TRBD2 covers 8 bases. The germline CDR1 and CDR2 sequences are LGHNA and YSLEER. V dropped 0 bases and J dropped 1; count of bases not matched to a gene: 8. This CDR3 spans 17 amino acids. The CDR3 protein is CASSQDWGGRKSYEQYF. Here the CDR3 DNA reads TGCGCCAGCAGCCAAGATTGGGGCGGGAGGAAATCCTACGAGCAGTACTTC.

V is TRBV7-2 and J is TRBJ1-4; 11 bases are a match to TRBD1. In germline, CDR1 is SGHTA, CDR2 FQGNSA. After removal of 2 bases from V and 8 bases from J, the junction contained 13 bases not matched to a gene. The CDR3 runs 18 residues. CDR3: CASSLSGTGGPISEKLFF. The CDR3 coding sequence is TGTGCCAGCAGCTTATCCGGGACAGGGGGTCCGATTTCGGAAAAACTGTTTTTT.

CDR3 loop: CASSWVPSGASTDTQYF. In DNA form, the CDR3 reads TGTGCCAGCAGCTGGGTGCCTAGCGGAGCCAGCACAGATACGCAGTATTTT. The J gene is TRBJ2-3, the V gene TRBV7-2, with 7 bases fitting TRBD2. The CDR3 totals 17 residues. Trimming cost V 4 bases and J 0 bases; bases outside gene matches: 10. From germline, CDR1 is SGHTA and CDR2 FQGNSA.

The gene calls are TRBV19 and TRBJ2-7, with D uncertain. Trimming left V 4 bases short and J 1 base short, with 8 bases between. CDR3 size: 13 residues. Looked up from germline, CDR1 is LNHDA and CDR2 is SQIVND (reference sequence). CDR3 DNA sequence: TGTGCCAGTAGTAATTCGGTTTCCTACGAGCAGTACTTC. Residues: CASSNSVSYEQYF.

This chain joins TRBV7-3 and TRBJ2-1, with 8 bases that match TRBD2. Unmatched junction bases numbered 3, after V lost 5 bases and J lost 0 bases. CDR3 length: 15 residues. Germline V gene sequence: CDR1 SGHTA, CDR2 FQGTGA. CDR3 DNA sequence: TGTGCCAGCAGCCCCGGGGGGGGCTCCTACAATGAGCAGTTCTTC. Amino acids: CASSPGGGSYNEQFF.

This chain connects TRBV13 to TRBJ2-7; TRBD2 matches at 9 bases. V lost 5 bases to trimming and J lost 5 bases; unmatched junction nucleotides: 13. The V gene's germline CDR1 is PRHDT and CDR2 FYEKMQ (reference sequence). The CDR3 spans 16 residues. The CDR3: CASSPGGTSSTDEQYF. CDR3 sequence (DNA): TGTGCCAGCAGCCCCGGCGGGACTAGCTCAACCGACGAGCAGTACTTC.

V usage is TRBV19 and J usage is TRBJ1-1; TRBD1 matches 9 bases. V was clipped by 0 bases and J by 0 bases; unmatched bases: 8. The V gene's germline CDR1 is LNHDA and CDR2 SQIVND (reference sequence). The CDR3 is 18 residues long. For the CDR3, the DNA is TGTGCCAGTAGTATAGAGGAGGGTACAGGGGGCCTGAACACTGAAGCTTTCTTT. It is translated as CASSIEEGTGGLNTEAFF.